The 26 T cell receptor beta chains given below trace back to one sample, sequenced in a study of T-cell reconstitution after alpha-beta-depleted transplantation in children. For TCRbeta, the library was prepared with unique molecular identifiers. TCRdb itself ran the PCR reads through MiXCR, one entry per CDR3 protein. The sample contains about 200,000 distinct CDR3 sequences, 6.3% of which appear only once. Sequenced material: PBMCs, taken before TCRalphabeta/CD19-depleted stem cell transplant. The receptors were sampled from a girl in the first two years of life with combined immunodeficiency, due to receive a stem cell transplant.

This clonotype was found many times. The CDR3 coding sequence is TGTGCCAGTAGAATGGGGGGGAGCTCCTACAATGAGCAGTTCTTC. It codes for CASRMGGSSYNEQFF. The rearrangement links TRBV19 to TRBJ2-1, with TRBD2 matching 7 bases. The length of the CDR3 is 15 residues. Per germline, CDR1 LNHDA and CDR2 SQIVND (reference sequence). Losses at the gene ends were 6 bases for V and 0 bases for J; bases not matched to a gene: 5.

As for this clonotype: This may come from a read error, since a much larger clone is one base off. The rearrangement joins TRBV20-1 to TRBJ2-7; a weak D match, TRBD1 (5 bases). CDR3 length equals 13 residues. Germline-derived CDR1 and CDR2 are DFQATT and SNEGSKA (reference sequence). Here the CDR3 DNA reads TGCTGTGCTAGAGTCACAGGTTTCTACGAGCAGTACTTC. Translation gives CCARVTGFYEQYF.

In this sample, this clonotype turned up many times. The V and J genes are TRBV13 and TRBJ2-7, with TRBD2 matching 8 bases. The V and J ends lost 6 bases and 1 base, in that order; junction bases with no gene match: 20. CDR3 length equals 19 residues. Per germline, CDR1 PRHDT and CDR2 FYEKMQ (reference sequence). In DNA, the CDR3 is TGTGCCAGCAGTAAGAGGAACGGGAGGGTTATCTCCCTGTCCTACGAGCAGTACTTC. Translating it yields CASSKRNGRVISLSYEQYF.

This clonotype was counted at least ten times. The rearrangement links TRBV7-9 to TRBJ1-1; perhaps TRBD1 as D (6 bases). Germline lookup yields CDR1 SEHNR and CDR2 FQNEAQ (reference sequence). The CDR3 runs to 16 residues. V was clipped by 4 bases and J by 8 bases, with 23 bases between them. This CDR3 is CASSSRTVPSPGEAFF. In DNA, the CDR3 is TGTGCCAGCAGCTCTAGGACAGTACCGAGCCCAGGAGAAGCTTTCTTT.

There are many counts of this clonotype. This chain joins TRBV12-3 or TRBV12-4 and TRBJ2-7; tentatively, D is TRBD1 or TRBD2 (5 bases each). The length of the CDR3 is 14 residues. Trimming left V 4 bases short and J 3 bases short, with 13 bases between. The DNA of the CDR3 is TGTGCCAGCAGTTGGGGGTACGAAGGCTACGAGCAGTACTTC. Its translation: CASSWGYEGYEQYF.

In regard to this clonotype: A clone one base away is much larger, so this may be a read error. The V call is TRBV13, the J call TRBJ2-7; D is unresolved. Germline values: CDR1 PRHDT, CDR2 FYEKMQ (reference sequence). The CDR3 consists of 12 residues. The CDR3 bases are TGTGCCAGCAGCTTTGAAGCCTACGAGCAGCACTTC. Protein: CASSFEAYEQHF.

This clonotype was found many times. The CDR3 loop reads CASTPENSYEQYF. CDR3 bases: TGTGCCAGCACCCCGGAGAATTCCTACGAGCAGTACTTC. V gene TRBV12-3 or TRBV12-4 combines with J gene TRBJ2-7; D uncertain. The CDR3 spans 13 residues. V lost 7 bases to trimming and J lost 1 base, with 11 bases between them.

Concerning this clonotype itself: This sequence may be a read error, since a much larger clone differs from it by one base. The CDR3 loop is CSSSPQGANTGELFF. The DNA for the CDR3 is TGTTCCAGCAGCCCACAGGGGGCGAACACCGGGGAGCTGTTTTTT. The chain employs TRBV7-2 and TRBJ2-2; 8 nucleotides agree with TRBD1. Germline V gives CDR1 SGHTA, CDR2 FQGNSA. The CDR3 has 15 amino acids.

This clonotype showed up many times. The chain is built from TRBV20-1 and TRBJ2-5; D assignment may be TRBD1 or TRBD2 (5 bases each). The germline gives CDR1 DFQATT, CDR2 SNEGSKA (reference sequence). The CDR3 has 14 residues. V was pared by 4 bases and J by 5 bases, with 17 bases between. The CDR3 sequence: CSAISHLGVETQYF. In DNA, the CDR3 is TGCAGTGCTATCTCCCACTTGGGGGTTGAGACCCAGTACTTC.

Many counts were recorded for this clonotype. The V gene is TRBV6-5, the J gene TRBJ2-2; 11 bases are a match to TRBD1. The CDR3 sequence is 17 residues long. The V gene's germline CDR1 is MNHEY and CDR2 SVGAGI. V was pared by 0 bases and J by 5 bases, with 5 bases of the junction left unmatched. The CDR3 DNA is TGTGCCAGCAGTTACTCCCGGACAGGGGGCGAAACCGGGGAGCTGTTTTTT. Translating gives CASSYSRTGGETGELFF.

This clonotype showed up many times. The chain uses TRBV12-3 or TRBV12-4 and TRBJ1-2; perhaps TRBD1 as D (5 bases). The V end was cut by 3 bases, the J end by 3 bases, with 8 bases between. The CDR3 has 13 residues. The CDR3 DNA is TGTGCCAGCAGTTTGGGGACGTACTATGGCTACACCTTC. It yields the protein CASSLGTYYGYTF.

This clonotype was seen at least ten times. V usage is TRBV21-1 and J usage is TRBJ2-6; the DNA was not used to check the table's D call, TRBD1. TRBV21-1 corresponds to a pseudogene. This CDR3 is 20 amino acids long. CDR3 amino acids: CASSKDGAGIALSGANVLTF. CDR3 bases: TGTGCCAGCAGCAAAGACGGCGCCGGGATTGCACTCTCTGGGGCCAACGTCCTGACTTTC.

This clonotype was detected ten times or more. The chain has TRBV27 and TRBJ2-7; 12 nucleotides match TRBD2. The CDR3 runs to 15 residues. V shed 4 bases, J shed 4 bases, and the junction held 5 bases outside the gene matches. The germline V gene has CDR1 MNHEY and CDR2 SMNVEV (reference sequence). The CDR3 here is CASSWLAGGPYEQYF. Written as DNA, the CDR3 is TGTGCCAGCAGTTGGCTAGCGGGAGGGCCTTACGAGCAGTACTTC.

This clonotype has ten or more counts. The V and J genes are TRBV3-1 and TRBJ2-2; D uncertain. V was cut by 3 bases and J by 7 bases, with 12 bases left in between. This CDR3 is 14 amino acids long. The germline gives CDR1 LGHDT, CDR2 YNNKEL (reference sequence). Here the CDR3 reads CASSHPIWGGELFF. CDR3 nucleotides: TGTGCCAGCAGCCATCCCATCTGGGGCGGGGAGCTGTTTTTT.

This clonotype has a count of ten or more. The chain recombines TRBV9 with TRBJ1-2, with 10 nucleotides matching TRBD1. The CDR3 is made up of 15 amino acids. The germline CDR1 and CDR2 sequences are SGDLS and YYNGEE. With 3 bases clipped from V and 2 bases from J, the junction kept 4 bases outside the gene matches. CDR3 region: CASSADRGQNYGYTF. In DNA form, the CDR3 reads TGTGCCAGCAGCGCCGACAGGGGGCAGAACTATGGCTACACCTTC.

This sequence joins TRBV2 and TRBJ2-1; TRBD2 agrees at 7 bases. The CDR3 length is 15 residues. Trimming took 9 bases from V and 2 from J; bases not matched to a gene: 10. The germline CDR1 and CDR2 sequences are SNHLY and FYNNEI. This chain's CDR3 is CASRGGLAAYNEQFF. CDR3 in DNA: TGTGCCAGTCGGGGCGGTCTAGCGGCCTACAATGAGCAGTTCTTC.

This clonotype has a count of ten or more. The chain is built from TRBV20-1 and TRBJ2-1; TRBD2 matches at 10 bases. The CDR3 is 17 residues long. The ends lost 5 bases at V and 2 bases at J; junction bases unmatched: 12. Germline V gene data show CDR1 as DFQATT and CDR2 as SNEGSKA (reference sequence). CDR3 bases: TGCAGTGCTGAGGCGGCTAGCGGGAGCCTTACCTACAATGAGCAGTTCTTC. Encoded protein: CSAEAASGSLTYNEQFF.

Many counts were recorded for this clonotype. The chain recombines TRBV7-2 with TRBJ2-7; 7 bases fit TRBD1. V lost 4 bases to trimming and J lost 5 bases; unmatched junction nucleotides: 5. This CDR3 has 13 amino acids. Germline V gene data show CDR1 as SGHTA and CDR2 as FQGNSA. This CDR3 is CASSSTGSNEQYF. DNA for the CDR3: TGTGCCAGCAGCTCGACAGGGAGCAACGAGCAGTACTTC.

This chain connects TRBV24-1 to TRBJ2-1, with 13 bases identical to TRBD2. In germline, CDR1 is KGHDR, CDR2 SFDVKD. CDR3 length: 19 residues. V was pared by 8 bases and J by 2 bases, with 14 bases of the junction left unmatched. The DNA for the CDR3 is TGTGCCACCATTTATCCGCGGACTAGCGGGAGAGGGGCCTACAATGAGCAGTTCTTC. Translated, it gives CATIYPRTSGRGAYNEQFF.

This chain links TRBV12-3 or TRBV12-4 with TRBJ2-1, with TRBD1 matching 7 bases. This CDR3 contains 16 residues. With 7 bases clipped from V and 7 bases from J, the junction kept 16 bases outside the gene matches. The CDR3 coding sequence is TGTGCCAGCACCCTACTAGGGGGCGAGTACCCTAATGAGCAGTTCTTC. Its translation is CASTLLGGEYPNEQFF.

This clonotype came up many times. The chain uses TRBV4-1 and TRBJ2-5; 14 bases line up with TRBD2. This CDR3 contains 16 residues. Germline V gives CDR1 MGHRA, CDR2 YSYEKL. V lost 0 bases and J lost 4; bases outside the gene matches: 1. In DNA, the CDR3 is TGCGCCAGCAGCCAAGACGGGACTAGCGGGAGAGAGACCCAGTACTTC. It specifies CASSQDGTSGRETQYF.

This clonotype was detected only a few times. The rearrangement uses TRBV7-9 and TRBJ2-7; D unresolved. This CDR3 is 13 amino acids long. Per the germline V gene, CDR1 is SEHNR and CDR2 is FQNEAQ (reference sequence). V was shortened by 1 base and J by 7 bases, with 11 bases between the two germline ends. The CDR3 DNA follows: TGTGCCAGCAGCTTAGAGGTTGTTGGGGAGCAGTACTTC. Translation gives CASSLEVVGEQYF.

This clonotype occurred a few times. The V gene is TRBV4-3, the J gene TRBJ2-7, with 8 bases lining up with TRBD2. Trimming cost V 3 bases and J 6 bases; bases outside gene matches: 10. Germline-derived CDR1 and CDR2 are LGHNA and YSLEER. CDR3 length: 15 amino acids. CDR3 bases: TGCGCCAGCAGCCAGGGACGGGGGGGAATGATCGAGCAGTACTTC. Amino acid sequence: CASSQGRGGMIEQYF.

This clonotype was counted ten times or more. This CDR3 is CASSLRSQGEAFF. In DNA, the CDR3 is TGTGCCAGCAGTTTAAGGTCCCAGGGTGAAGCTTTCTTT. V is TRBV12-3 or TRBV12-4 and J is TRBJ1-1; possibly TRBD1 for D (5 bases). The CDR3 runs 13 residues. The germline V and J ends were trimmed by 2 bases and 7 bases, with 11 bases remaining between them.

This clonotype was recorded many times. V and J are TRBV20-1 and TRBJ2-4, with unresolved D. The CDR3 is made up of 16 amino acids. The V gene lost 0 bases and the J gene lost 0 bases, with 12 bases spanning the gap. Germline V gene data show CDR1 as DFQATT and CDR2 as SNEGSKA (reference sequence). This chain's CDR3 is CSARDETTLAKNIQYF. CDR3 sequence (DNA): TGCAGTGCTAGAGATGAAACCACGCTAGCCAAAAACATTCAGTACTTC.

Comment on this clonotype: A clone one base away is much larger, so this may be a read error. The rearrangement links TRBV3-1 to TRBJ2-3, with D hard to call. CDR3 length equals 17 residues. Per germline, CDR1 LGHDT and CDR2 YNNKEL (reference sequence). CDR3 in amino acids: CASTQGPFGLSTDTQYF. CDR3 nucleotide sequence: TGTGCCAGCACCCAAGGCCCTTTCGGGCTTAGCACAGATACGCAGTATTTT.